Listed below are T cell receptor beta chains from one sample, sequenced in a study of T-cell reconstitution after alpha-beta-depleted transplantation in children. TCRdb re-analysed the PCR reads in MiXCR, keeping a single row per CDR3 protein. This sample has around 380,000 distinct CDR3 sequences, with about a tenth found just once. Source: PBMCs from the stem cell graft donor, taken from the stem cell graft. Every receptor here comes from a human donor who donated a stem cell graft to a child with acute myeloid leukemia. Each CDR3 is given with its conserved first and last residue. Size is stated for part of the rows, as once, few or many counts, or as a class when the clone is expanded.

-	TRBV4-1	TRBJ1-2	CASSQDTGINYGYTF
many	TRBV29-1	TRBJ2-2	CSATEATGELFF
-	TRBV20-1	TRBJ2-1	CSANRMPGGVYNEQFF
-	TRBV5-1	TRBJ2-1	CASSLPRDSYNEQFF
-	TRBV20-1	TRBJ2-3	CSAIKTGPGTDTQYF
-	TRBV5-1	TRBJ1-1	CASSFQPGGGTEAFF
many	TRBV9	TRBJ1-2	CASSVAGAYGYTF
few	TRBV5-6	TRBJ2-4	CASSFSGLAITGNIQYF
few	TRBV7-2	TRBJ2-1	CASSLKVGTGGFNEQFF
many	TRBV4-3	TRBJ2-5	CASSQGPVGGGIQETQYF
-	TRBV2	TRBJ2-2	CASSDRIQGGTGELFF
few	TRBV3-1	TRBJ1-4	CASSYSVWTEKLFF
-	TRBV5-4	TRBJ2-7	CASGTGSSYEQYF
few	TRBV7-9	TRBJ1-6	CASSGRSYSPLHF
few	TRBV5-1	TRBJ2-1	CASSPREGLYEQFF
few	TRBV20-1	TRBJ2-1	CSARGGRSYNEQFF
-	TRBV29-1	TRBJ2-5	CSVEGQQYQETQYF
few	TRBV28	TRBJ2-3	CASRLEGGSTDTQYF
-	TRBV29-1	TRBJ1-3	CSVGGDVGSGNTIYF
few	TRBV6-5	TRBJ2-2	CASSYEFSGELFF
-	TRBV30	TRBJ2-5	CAWSGGLQETQYF
many	TRBV4-2	TRBJ2-7	CASSPGTFYEQYF
few	TRBV5-5	TRBJ2-7	CASSLGPPPLEEQYF
many	TRBV7-2	TRBJ2-1	CASFSGTSANNEQFF
many	TRBV6-1	TRBJ2-3	CASKVTGITDTQYF
-	TRBV5-8	TRBJ2-1	CASELDPSSYNEQFF
few	TRBV7-8	TRBJ2-3	CASSLAPPTDTQYF
-	TRBV6-6	TRBJ1-6	CASRRENSPLHF
-	TRBV12-3/TRBV12-4	TRBJ1-5	CASTHSRGGQPQHF